The 18 T cell receptor beta chains in this list originate from one sample, sequenced in a study of blood T cell repertoires in COVID-19. TCRdb's table, derived via immunoSEQ multiplex PCR, lists solely in-frame clones and lacks some. Of 200,000 to 300,000 clones in the sample, more than 85% were seen once. The sequenced sample consisted of peripheral blood. The receptors were sampled from a woman aged 55 to 70 with COVID-19, enrolled during active disease.

This chain connects TRBV27 to TRBJ1-1, with D hard to call. Germline V gene lookup returns CDR1 MNHEY and CDR2 SMNVEV (reference sequence). The CDR3 is 14 amino acids. Deletions cut 6 bases from V and 2 bases from J, with 13 bases between. Written as DNA, the CDR3 is TGTGCCAGCAGACCCGGCGGGTATAACACTGAAGCTTTCTTT. Its translation is CASRPGGYNTEAFF.

This clone was found a few times. This sequence joins TRBV7-9 and TRBJ1-3, with 11 bases that match TRBD1. The CDR3 consists of 16 residues. The ends lost 5 bases at V and 2 bases at J; junction bases unmatched: 5. CDR1 is SEHNR and CDR2 is FQNEAQ in the germline V gene (reference sequence). CDR3 loop: CASSPGQGAAGNTIYF. The CDR3, as DNA: TGTGCCAGCAGCCCCGGACAGGGGGCGGCTGGAAACACCATATATTTT.

This chain links TRBV15 with TRBJ1-1; D is possibly TRBD1 (6 bases). Germline V gives CDR1 LNHNV, CDR2 YYDKDF (reference sequence). V was cut by 0 bases and J by 7 bases, with 12 bases left in between. CDR3 length: 14 amino acids. The CDR3 loop is CATSRDQGMGEAFF. CDR3 nucleotides: TGTGCCACCAGCAGAGATCAGGGGATGGGTGAAGCTTTCTTT.

This sequence joins TRBV5-5 and TRBJ1-2; 7 bases map to TRBD1. Trimming at V came to 0 bases and at J to 0 bases, leaving 8 bases not matched to a gene. Germline V gives CDR1 SGHKS, CDR2 YYEKEE (reference sequence). This CDR3 spans 17 amino acids. The CDR3 sequence: CASSLGPGQVANYGYTF. For the CDR3, the DNA is TGTGCCAGCAGCTTGGGACCAGGACAGGTAGCTAACTATGGCTACACCTTC.

V is TRBV28 and J is TRBJ1-1, with D unresolved. This CDR3 comprises 12 residues. CDR1 is MDHEN and CDR2 is SYDVKM in the germline V gene. Trimming left V 3 bases short and J 10 bases short, with 12 bases between. The CDR3 is CASSLLLTGAFF. In DNA, the CDR3 is TGTGCCAGCAGTTTGCTTCTCACCGGAGCTTTCTTT.

The chain employs TRBV30 and TRBJ2-2; D call uncertain. The CDR3 covers 16 residues. CDR1 and CDR2 from the germline V gene are GTSNPN and SVGIG (reference sequence). Trimming took 0 bases from V and 6 from J, leaving 17 bases between them. The CDR3 bases are TGTGCCTGGAGTGTACATTGGGCCCAAAAGGCCGGGGAGCTGTTTTTT. Translated, it gives CAWSVHWAQKAGELFF.

The chain employs TRBV25-1 and TRBJ1-3; 8 nucleotides agree with TRBD1. The ends lost 4 bases at V and 0 bases at J; junction bases unmatched: 5. The V gene's germline CDR1 is MGHDK and CDR2 SYGVNS. The CDR3 consists of 16 residues. CDR3 in DNA: TGTGCCAGCAGTGTCGGACAGGGTACCTCTGGAAACACCATATATTTT. Its protein product is CASSVGQGTSGNTIYF.

CDR3 DNA: TGTGCCAGCAGTGGAGATGACAGGGGGGCGCATGAAAAACTGTTTTTT. It translates to CASSGDDRGAHEKLFF. The J gene is TRBJ1-4, the V gene TRBV2; 9 nucleotides agree with TRBD1. CDR1 and CDR2 (germline): SNHLY, FYNNEI. This CDR3 comprises 16 residues. V lost 4 bases, J lost 6 bases, and 9 bases stayed unmatched.

The gene calls are TRBV18 and TRBJ2-5; 14 positions agree with TRBD2. Germline V gives CDR1 KGHSH, CDR2 LQKENI. V lost 5 bases, J lost 3 bases, and 5 bases stayed unmatched. The CDR3 spans 16 residues. CDR3 DNA sequence: TGTGCCAGCTCAGATCCGGGACTAGCGGGAGAAGAGACCCAGTACTTC. Translating it yields CASSDPGLAGEETQYF.

V gene TRBV7-3 combines with J gene TRBJ2-1; 7 bases are a match to TRBD1. The V gene end was trimmed by 5 bases and the J gene end by 5 bases; junction bases not matched to a gene: 9. The CDR3 runs 15 residues. Germline V gene data show CDR1 as SGHTA and CDR2 as FQGTGA. CDR3 sequence (DNA): TGTGCCAGCAGCCCTAACAGGGGTTTTCACAATGAGCAGTTCTTC. It encodes CASSPNRGFHNEQFF. The full variable domain, rest sourced from reference TRBV7-3 and TRBJ2-1, is GAGVSQTPSNKVTEKGKYVELRCDPISGHTALYWYRQSLGQGPEFLIYFQGTGAADDSGLPNDRFFAVRPEGSVSTLKIQRTERGDSAVYLCASSPNRGFHNEQFFGPGTRLTVL.

The CDR3 DNA reads as TGTGCCAGCAGACGACGGGAGAACACTGAAGCTTTCTTT. It codes for CASRRRENTEAFF. The chain joins TRBV2 to TRBJ1-1; unclear D gene. CDR3 length: 13 amino acids. With 6 bases removed from V and 1 base from J, the gap between germline ends came to 9 bases. CDR1 and CDR2 (germline): SNHLY, FYNNEI.

This clone was counted between two and nine times. V gene TRBV30 combines with J gene TRBJ2-4; D may be TRBD1 (5 bases). This CDR3 region has 13 residues. Germline-derived CDR1 and CDR2 are GTSNPN and SVGIG (reference sequence). Trimming removed 5 bases at V and 6 bases at J, with 14 bases between. CDR3 sequence reads: CAWEGEGSNIQYF. The CDR3 region has the DNA TGTGCCTGGGAAGGGGAAGGGTCAAACATTCAGTACTTC.

V gene TRBV6-2 or TRBV6-3 combines with J gene TRBJ1-1, with 7 bases fitting TRBD1. Germline CDR1 is MNHEY and CDR2 is SVGEGT. V was clipped by 2 bases and J by 4 bases; unmatched bases: 4. The CDR3 consists of 14 residues. This chain's CDR3 is CASSYLRGRTEAFF. CDR3 bases: TGTGCCAGCAGTTACCTAAGGGGGCGCACTGAAGCTTTCTTT.

This clone was seen only a few times. The chain carries TRBV11-3 and TRBJ2-2, with TRBD2 identical over 10 bases. J was trimmed by 5 bases and V by 2 bases; bases with no gene match: 11. Germline lookup yields CDR1 SGHNT and CDR2 YENEEA. The CDR3 is 18 amino acids. The CDR3 DNA sequence: TGTGCCAGCAGCTTACGTGGACCTAGCGGGAGAGTGACCGGGGAGCTGTTTTTT. Translating it yields CASSLRGPSGRVTGELFF.

The chain couples TRBV5-1 to TRBJ2-7, with 7 bases aligning to TRBD2. This CDR3 is built from 15 residues. Germline CDR1 SGHRS, CDR2 YFSETQ. The V and J ends lost 5 bases and 6 bases, in that order; junction bases with no gene match: 14. The CDR3 nucleotides read TGCGCCAGCAGACCCCGGGGGGAGGGCCTGCTCGAGCAGTACTTC. Protein product: CASRPRGEGLLEQYF.

This sequence joins TRBV28 and TRBJ1-6; D perhaps matches TRBD1 (6 bases). Trimming took off 7 bases at V and 6 bases at J, with 16 bases between the two ends. The CDR3 has 15 residues. The germline V gene encodes CDR1 MDHEN and CDR2 SYDVKM. CDR3 region: CASTLLTGSNSPLHF. The CDR3, as DNA: TGTGCCAGCACATTATTAACAGGGAGTAATTCACCCCTCCACTTT.

This chain uses TRBV6-5 with TRBJ2-1; 8 nucleotides line up with TRBD2. CDR3 length equals 15 residues. The ends lost 8 bases at V and 5 bases at J; junction bases unmatched: 11. Germline-derived CDR1 and CDR2 are MNHEY and SVGAGI. The chain's CDR3 is CASHESGRGHNEQFF. CDR3 in DNA: TGTGCCAGCCACGAGAGCGGGAGAGGCCACAATGAGCAGTTCTTC.

The chain is built from TRBV5-1 and TRBJ2-7; 12 bases match TRBD2. Germline V gives CDR1 SGHRS, CDR2 YFSETQ. The CDR3 sequence is 16 residues long. Trimming at V came to 4 bases and at J to 7 bases, leaving 12 bases not matched to a gene. CDR3 sequence: CASSPRSGLAGGEQYF. In nucleotides, the CDR3 is TGCGCCAGCAGCCCTCGTAGCGGCCTAGCGGGGGGGGAGCAGTACTTC.